What follows describes a single T cell receptor beta chain. Germline lookup yields CDR1 SGHRS and CDR2 YFSETQ. The CDR3 is made up of 15 amino acids. With 4 bases clipped from V and 3 bases from J, the junction kept 8 bases outside the gene matches. Original methodology: How many nucleated cells were present was estimated from reference gene primer amplification. The method was immunoSEQ multiplex PCR; TCRdb's version includes in-frame clones alone and lacks a portion of them. That table is the source of V, J and clone size, and D and trimming were worked out from the DNA. This sample yields around 130,000 clones, of which about 80% are seen a single time; roughly 8% belongs to the top ten. These data are taken from a study of blood T cell repertoires in COVID-19. Study overall: Material from acute and convalescent COVID-19 was sourced from the United States, Italy and Spain.

The sample comprised peripheral blood. The origin of this receptor is a human donor in a cohort sampled during active COVID-19. This rearrangement joins TRBV5-1 to TRBJ2-3, with TRBD2 matching 7 bases. The CDR3 bases are TGCGCCAGCAGCCTCAGCGGGGATACGACAGATACGCAGTATTTT. Translation gives CASSLSGDTTDTQYF.